The 20 T cell receptor beta chains given below trace back to one sample, sequenced in a study of blood T cell repertoires in COVID-19. Libraries were prepared by immunoSEQ multiplex PCR; TCRdb keeps only in-frame clonotypes and omits some of them. This table has some 150,000 clones, 87% appearing once. Material for sequencing was peripheral blood. These receptors were taken from a woman aged 45 to 65 with acute or convalescent COVID-19.

The chain employs TRBV18 and TRBJ2-2, with 8 bases identical to TRBD1. This CDR3 contains 17 residues. Trimming at V came to 2 bases and at J to 5 bases, leaving 10 bases not matched to a gene. Germline loops: CDR1 KGHSH, CDR2 LQKENI. In nucleotides, the CDR3 is TGTGCCAGCTCACCAGCCCCGGGACAGGCTACTACCGGGGAGCTGTTTTTT. The encoded protein is CASSPAPGQATTGELFF.

The V and J genes are TRBV19 and TRBJ2-1; TRBD2 matches at 10 bases. This CDR3 contains 16 residues. Germline V gives CDR1 LNHDA, CDR2 SQIVND (reference sequence). The ends lost 4 bases at V and 4 bases at J; junction bases unmatched: 7. The CDR3 protein is CASSNLGLAKYNEQFF. The CDR3 DNA is TGTGCCAGTAGTAACCTGGGACTAGCGAAGTACAATGAGCAGTTCTTC.

This chain links TRBV6-6 with TRBJ2-3; 8 nucleotides line up with TRBD1. After removal of 7 bases from V and 1 base from J, the junction contained 1 base not matched to a gene. This CDR3 has 13 amino acids. Germline values: CDR1 MNHNY, CDR2 SVGAGI (reference sequence). The CDR3 nucleotides are TGTGCCAGCAAGGACAGGGGCACAGATACGCAGTATTTT. Translated: CASKDRGTDTQYF.

This chain links TRBV24-1 with TRBJ2-7; the D is unclear. Trimming cost V 6 bases and J 3 bases, with 11 bases left between them. This CDR3 region has 13 residues. Germline-derived CDR1 and CDR2 are KGHDR and SFDVKD. The CDR3 reads CATSRAQNYEQYF. DNA for the CDR3: TGTGCCACCAGTCGCGCACAGAACTACGAGCAGTACTTC.

This chain joins TRBV5-6 and TRBJ2-2, with 9 bases lining up with TRBD1. The germline gives CDR1 SGHDT, CDR2 YYEEEE. This CDR3 region has 16 residues. Trimming cost V 4 bases and J 7 bases; bases outside gene matches: 11. CDR3: CASSGTGPGTVGELFF. The CDR3 nucleotides read TGTGCCAGCAGCGGGACAGGGCCAGGTACTGTCGGGGAGCTGTTTTTT.

The V gene is TRBV7-9, the J gene TRBJ1-6; 10 nucleotides align to TRBD1. The germline CDR1 and CDR2 sequences are SEHNR and FQNEAQ (reference sequence). Trimming took 6 bases from V and 6 from J; bases not matched to a gene: 8. This CDR3 has 16 residues. CDR3 protein: CASRSDRGLGNSPLHF. In DNA, the CDR3 is TGTGCCAGCAGGTCCGACAGGGGGCTGGGTAATTCACCCCTCCACTTT.

This chain joins TRBV11-3 and TRBJ1-4; possible D gene TRBD1, 5 bases. This CDR3 is built from 13 residues. V lost 4 bases, J lost 6 bases, and 9 bases lay in between. CDR1 and CDR2 from the germline V gene are SGHNT and YENEEA. The CDR3 DNA follows: TGTGCCAGCAGCTCCCGGGGGGATGAAAAACTGTTTTTT. Protein: CASSSRGDEKLFF.

The count of this clone is one. The rearrangement links TRBV19 to TRBJ1-6, with 7 bases identical to TRBD1. Looked up from germline, CDR1 is LNHDA and CDR2 is SQIVND (reference sequence). The CDR3 runs 15 residues. V was clipped by 7 bases and J by 6 bases; unmatched bases: 9. The CDR3 loop is CASMVPGQRNSPLHF. The CDR3 DNA reads as TGTGCCAGTATGGTGCCGGGACAGCGTAATTCACCCCTCCACTTT.

The V call is TRBV5-5, the J call TRBJ2-3; 11 bases are a match to TRBD2. CDR1 SGHKS and CDR2 YYEKEE come from the germline V gene (reference sequence). The CDR3 loop spans 17 amino acids. V lost 2 bases to trimming and J lost 0 bases; unmatched junction nucleotides: 5. The CDR3 coding sequence is TGTGCCAGCAGCTTCAGACTAGCGGGGACTAGCACAGATACGCAGTATTTT. It encodes CASSFRLAGTSTDTQYF.

The chain combines TRBV7-9 with TRBJ2-3; possibly TRBD1 for D (5 bases). This CDR3 region has 14 residues. Germline CDR1 reads SEHNR; CDR2 reads FQNEAQ (reference sequence). Trimming shortened V by 7 bases and J by 0 bases, and 11 bases separated the two germline ends. The CDR3 is CASTPTASTDTQYF. DNA of the CDR3: TGTGCCAGCACCCCGACAGCGAGCACAGATACGCAGTATTTT.

The gene calls are TRBV5-1 and TRBJ1-2; TRBD1 is a possible D gene (5 bases). CDR3 length: 15 residues. V was pared by 1 base and J by 0 bases, with 10 bases between. Germline V CDR1 and CDR2: SGHRS, YFSETQ. The CDR3 nucleotides are TGCGCCAGCAGCTTGTTAGGGGCCCCTAACTATGGCTACACCTTC. Protein sequence: CASSLLGAPNYGYTF. The full variable domain, rest sourced from reference TRBV5-1 and TRBJ1-2, is KAGVTQTPRYLIKTRGQQVTLSCSPISGHRSVSWYQQTPGQGLQFLFEYFSETQRNKGNFPGRFSGRQFSNSRSEMNVSTLELGDSALYLCASSLLGAPNYGYTFGSGTRLTVV.

The V gene is TRBV4-3, the J gene TRBJ1-2, with 8 bases matching TRBD1. The junction had 8 bases not matched to a gene; V was cut back by 4 bases and J by 7 bases. Germline V gives CDR1 LGHNA, CDR2 YSLEER. The CDR3 sequence is 14 residues long. CDR3 in DNA: TGCGCCAGCAGCCTCATGGACAGGGCCGGTGGCTACACCTTC. This translates into CASSLMDRAGGYTF.

This clone has a handful of counts. CDR3 sequence (DNA): TGTGCCAGCAGCTTCGGCGGTTCCTCCTACGAGCAGTACTTC. This sequence encodes CASSFGGSSYEQYF. The chain links TRBV5-6 to TRBJ2-7; D gene uncertain. Per germline, CDR1 SGHDT and CDR2 YYEEEE. This CDR3 has 14 amino acids. V dropped 2 bases and J dropped 0 bases, with 9 bases sitting between them.

V gene TRBV9 combines with J gene TRBJ1-6; possible D gene TRBD1, 6 bases. In germline, CDR1 is SGDLS, CDR2 YYNGEE. The V end was cut by 3 bases, the J end by 9 bases, with 19 bases between. The length of the CDR3 is 16 residues. The CDR3 is CASSDLSGTPFSPLHF. CDR3 nucleotide sequence: TGTGCCAGCAGCGATCTCTCCGGGACACCCTTTTCACCCCTCCACTTT.

The chain uses TRBV29-1 and TRBJ2-7; 7 nucleotides line up with TRBD1. The germline V gene encodes CDR1 SQVTM and CDR2 ANQGSEA. This CDR3 comprises 13 residues. Losses at the gene ends were 7 bases for V and 3 bases for J; bases not matched to a gene: 9. CDR3 coding DNA: TGCAGCGCCGAAGCAGGGGGTGGCTACGAGCAGTACTTC. It codes for CSAEAGGGYEQYF.

The chain combines TRBV6-5 with TRBJ2-5; the D gene is possibly TRBD1 (7 bases). The CDR3 loop spans 13 amino acids. V lost 10 bases, J lost 5 bases, and 17 bases lay in between. Germline CDR1 MNHEY, CDR2 SVGAGI. CDR3 nucleotide sequence: TGTGCCACCAGGAGGGGGCTAGAGGAGACCCAGTACTTC. This encodes CATRRGLEETQYF.

The rearrangement uses TRBV3-1 (or the pseudogene TRBV3-2) and TRBJ1-2; maybe TRBD1 (6 bases). CDR3 length equals 12 residues. V was clipped by 1 base and J by 8 bases, with 8 bases between them. Germline-derived CDR1 and CDR2 are LGHDT and YNNKEL (reference sequence). The DNA for the CDR3 is TGTGCCAGCAGCCAAGGAGGGACAGGCTACACCTTC. This encodes CASSQGGTGYTF.

The V gene is TRBV7-2, the J gene TRBJ1-2; D remains ambiguous. Germline-derived CDR1 and CDR2 are SGHTA and FQGNSA. The CDR3 has 14 residues. V was trimmed by 1 base and J by 12 bases, leaving 18 bases between them. The CDR3 here is CASSLVVSDPSNTF. CDR3 in DNA: TGTGCCAGCAGCTTAGTCGTCAGCGACCCCTCCAACACCTTC.

This chain links TRBV27 with TRBJ1-5; D unresolved. CDR3 size: 15 residues. The V gene's germline CDR1 is MNHEY and CDR2 SMNVEV (reference sequence). Trimming removed 2 bases at V and 0 bases at J, with 8 bases between. CDR3 DNA sequence: TGTGCCAGCAGTTTAGGAGCATATAGCAATCAGCCCCAGCATTTT. Translating gives CASSLGAYSNQPQHF.

J is TRBJ1-5 and V is TRBV7-2; D gene ambiguous. Germline V gene sequence: CDR1 SGHTA, CDR2 FQGNSA. V lost 1 base and J 0 bases, leaving 7 bases between the germline ends. The CDR3 covers 15 residues. The CDR3 sequence: CASSLGVYSNQPQHF. DNA for the CDR3: TGTGCCAGCAGCTTAGGAGTTTATAGCAATCAGCCCCAGCATTTT.